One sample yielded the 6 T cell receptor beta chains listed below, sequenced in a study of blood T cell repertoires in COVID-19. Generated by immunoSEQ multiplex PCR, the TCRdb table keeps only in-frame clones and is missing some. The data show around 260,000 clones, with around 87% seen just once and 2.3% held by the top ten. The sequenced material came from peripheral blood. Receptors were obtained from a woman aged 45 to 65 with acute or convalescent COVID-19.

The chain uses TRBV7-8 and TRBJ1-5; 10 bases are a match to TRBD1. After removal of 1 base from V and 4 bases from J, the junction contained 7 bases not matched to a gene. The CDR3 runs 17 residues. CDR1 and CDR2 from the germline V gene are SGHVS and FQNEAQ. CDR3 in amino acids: CASSLGPRTGGNQPQHF. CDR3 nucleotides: TGTGCCAGCAGCTTAGGTCCGCGGACAGGGGGAAATCAGCCCCAGCATTTT.

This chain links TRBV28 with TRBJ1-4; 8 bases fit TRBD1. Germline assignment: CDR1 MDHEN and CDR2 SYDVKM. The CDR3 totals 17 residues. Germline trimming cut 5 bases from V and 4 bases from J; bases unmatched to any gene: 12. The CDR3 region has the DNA TGTGCCAGCAGTGGTCTTCGGACAGGGCAGAATAATGAAAAACTGTTTTTT. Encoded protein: CASSGLRTGQNNEKLFF.

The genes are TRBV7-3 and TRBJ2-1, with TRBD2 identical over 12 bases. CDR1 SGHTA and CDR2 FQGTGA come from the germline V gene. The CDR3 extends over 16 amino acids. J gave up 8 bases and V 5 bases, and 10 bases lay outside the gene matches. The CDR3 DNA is TGTGCCAGCAGCCGATCTAGCGGGAGGGCCGGCGATGAGCAGTTCTTC. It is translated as CASSRSSGRAGDEQFF.

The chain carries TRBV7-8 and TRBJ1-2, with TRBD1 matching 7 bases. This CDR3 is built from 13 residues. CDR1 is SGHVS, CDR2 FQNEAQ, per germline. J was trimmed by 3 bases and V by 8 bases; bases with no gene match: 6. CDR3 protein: CASGTAPHYGYTF. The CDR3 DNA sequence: TGTGCCAGCGGGACAGCCCCTCACTATGGCTACACCTTC.

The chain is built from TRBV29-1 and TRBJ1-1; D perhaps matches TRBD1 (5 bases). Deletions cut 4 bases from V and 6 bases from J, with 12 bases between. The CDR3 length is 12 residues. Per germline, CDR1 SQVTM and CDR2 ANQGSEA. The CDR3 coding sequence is TGCAGCGTTGTCCTGGGGCCCCCTGAAGCTTTCTTT. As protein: CSVVLGPPEAFF.

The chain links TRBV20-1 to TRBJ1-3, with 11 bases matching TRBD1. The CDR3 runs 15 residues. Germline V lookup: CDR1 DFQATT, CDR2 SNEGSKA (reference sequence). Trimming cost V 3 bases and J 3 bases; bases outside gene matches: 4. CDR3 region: CSASGTGGGGNTIYF. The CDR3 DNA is TGCAGTGCTAGTGGGACAGGGGGAGGTGGAAACACCATATATTTT.